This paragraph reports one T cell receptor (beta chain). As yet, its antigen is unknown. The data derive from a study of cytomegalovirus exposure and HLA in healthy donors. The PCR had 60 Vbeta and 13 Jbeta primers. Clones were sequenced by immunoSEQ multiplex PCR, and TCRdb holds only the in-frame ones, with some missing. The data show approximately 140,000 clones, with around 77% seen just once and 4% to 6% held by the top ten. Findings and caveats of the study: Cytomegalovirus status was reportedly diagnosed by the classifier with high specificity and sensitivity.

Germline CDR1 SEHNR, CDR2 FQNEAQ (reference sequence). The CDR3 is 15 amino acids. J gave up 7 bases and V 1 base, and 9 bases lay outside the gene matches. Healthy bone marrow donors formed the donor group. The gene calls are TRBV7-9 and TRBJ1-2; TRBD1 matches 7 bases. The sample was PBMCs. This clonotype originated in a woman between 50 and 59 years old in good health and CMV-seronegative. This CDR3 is CASSLDFGDSGGYTF. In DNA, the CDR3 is TGTGCCAGCAGCTTAGATTTTGGGGACAGTGGTGGCTACACCTTC.